This note documents a single TCR beta chain sequence. Sequenced by immunoSEQ multiplex PCR; TCRdb stores in-frame clones only, minus some. Among almost 200,000 clones, 80% to 90% were seen once, and the ten largest hold 0.7% to 0.95%. This CDR3 is built from 13 residues. In germline, CDR1 is SGHRS, CDR2 YFSETQ. The V and J ends lost 4 bases and 7 bases, in that order; junction bases with no gene match: 7. This specimen comes from a study of blood T cell repertoires in COVID-19. Overall study context: PBMCs, B-cell-depleted T cells, or T cells provided the cDNA or gDNA that made up the material.

This receptor was identified in a woman aged 70-85 years with acute or convalescent COVID-19. Specimen: peripheral blood. V is TRBV5-1 and J is TRBJ1-2; the match to TRBD1 covers 7 bases. The CDR3 DNA reads as TGCGCCAGCAGCATAACAGGGGATACTGGCTACACCTTC. This encodes CASSITGDTGYTF.